A single T cell receptor (beta chain) is shown here with its context. Its cognate antigen is unknown. This sample was taken from a study of neoadjuvant nivolumab and ipilimumab in lung cancer. The study, taken as a whole, reports: Only a single major-pathologic-response sample was available for clonality analysis. Resected-tumor TCR richness correlated positively with pretherapy blood richness. TCR sequencing covered a small number of samples.

Libraries were prepared by immunoSEQ multiplex PCR; TCRdb keeps only in-frame clonotypes and omits some of them. The data contain about 28,000 clones, about 75% of them singletons. Trimming removed 6 bases at V and 4 bases at J, with 12 bases between. The CDR3 loop spans 13 amino acids. The germline V gene has CDR1 MNHNY and CDR2 SVGAGI (reference sequence). This clonotype originated in an adult with non-small cell lung cancer. This chain connects TRBV6-6 to TRBJ1-2; TRBD1 is a possible D gene (6 bases). Sequenced material: tumor tissue, taken after neoadjuvant nivolumab, alone or with ipilimumab, at or shortly before surgery. Here the CDR3 reads CASSRDRSYGYTF. The CDR3 coding sequence is TGTGCCAGCAGCCGCGACAGGAGCTATGGCTACACCTTC.